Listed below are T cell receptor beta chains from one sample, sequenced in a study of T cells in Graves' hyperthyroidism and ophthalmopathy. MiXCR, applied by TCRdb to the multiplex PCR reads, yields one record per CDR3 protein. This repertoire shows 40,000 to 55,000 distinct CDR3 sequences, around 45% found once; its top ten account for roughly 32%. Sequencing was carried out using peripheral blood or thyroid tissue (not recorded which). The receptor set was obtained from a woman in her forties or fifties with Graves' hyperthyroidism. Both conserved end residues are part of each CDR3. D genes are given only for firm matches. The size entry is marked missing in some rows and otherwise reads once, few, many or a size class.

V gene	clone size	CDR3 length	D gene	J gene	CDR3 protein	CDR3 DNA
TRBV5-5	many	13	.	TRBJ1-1	CASSEGRTPQAFF	TGTGCCAGCAGCGAGGGCAGGACCCCGCAAGCTTTCTTT
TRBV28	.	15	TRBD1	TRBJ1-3	CASSPTGRAGNTIYF	TGTGCCAGCAGTCCGACAGGGAGGGCTGGAAACACCATATATTTT
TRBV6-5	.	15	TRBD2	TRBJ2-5	CASSYGLAVQETQYF	TGTGCCAGCAGTTACGGACTAGCGGTCCAAGAGACCCAGTACTTC
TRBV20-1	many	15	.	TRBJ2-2	CSAASGTTNTGELFF	TGCAGTGCCGCTTCCGGGACAACGAACACCGGGGAGCTGTTTTTT
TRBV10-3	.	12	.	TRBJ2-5	CAISGNYETQYF	TGTGCCATCAGTGGAAACTACGAGACCCAGTACTTC
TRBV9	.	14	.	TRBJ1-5	CASSVGERSSYEHF	TGTGCCAGCAGCGTAGGGGAGAGAAGCTCCTACGAGCATTTT
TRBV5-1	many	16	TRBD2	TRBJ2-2	CASSPSLAGTFGELFF	TGCGCCAGCAGCCCCTCACTAGCGGGAACGTTCGGGGAGCTGTTTTTT
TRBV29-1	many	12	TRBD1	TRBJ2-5	CSSRTGWETQYF	TGCAGCTCGCGGACAGGGTGGGAGACCCAGTACTTC
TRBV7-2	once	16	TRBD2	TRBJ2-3	CASSLDSGTSTDTQYF	TGTGCCAGCAGCTTAGACAGCGGGACTAGCACAGATACGCAGTATTTT
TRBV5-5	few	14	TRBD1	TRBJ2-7	CASSTDRVSYEQYF	TGTGCCAGCAGCACGGACAGGGTTAGCTACGAGCAGTACTTC
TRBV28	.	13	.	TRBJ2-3	CASRGISIDTQYF	TGTGCCAGCAGGGGTATATCGATTGATACGCAGTATTTT
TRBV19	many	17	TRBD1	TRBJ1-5	CASSSKDRAYSNQPQHF	TGTGCCAGTAGTTCCAAGGACAGGGCCTACAGCAATCAGCCCCAGCATTTT
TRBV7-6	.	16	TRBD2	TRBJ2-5	CASSLVAGGPEETQYF	TGTGCCAGCAGCTTAGTAGCGGGAGGGCCGGAAGAGACCCAGTACTTC
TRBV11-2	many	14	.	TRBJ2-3	CASSLGQFTDTQYF	TGTGCCAGCAGCTTAGGACAGTTCACAGATACGCAGTATTTT
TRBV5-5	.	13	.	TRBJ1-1	CASSKGPHTEAFF	TGTGCCAGCAGCAAGGGACCTCACACTGAAGCTTTCTTT
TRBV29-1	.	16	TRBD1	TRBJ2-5	CSVRGPDAGGRETQYF	TGCAGCGTGAGGGGACCTGACGCAGGGGGCCGGGAGACCCAGTACTTC
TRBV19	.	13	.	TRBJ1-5	CASSRGIAGTQHF	TGTGCCAGTAGTAGAGGGATCGCAGGTACGCAGCATTTT
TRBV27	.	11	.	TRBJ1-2	CATCCRDGYTF	TGTGCCACCTGCTGTAGGGATGGCTACACCTTC
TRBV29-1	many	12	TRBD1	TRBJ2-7	CSVRDRGNEQYF	TGCAGCGTTAGGGACAGGGGTAACGAGCAGTACTTC
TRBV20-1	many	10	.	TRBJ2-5	CSARWETQYF	TGCAGTGCTAGGTGGGAGACCCAGTACTTC
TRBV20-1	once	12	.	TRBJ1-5	CSAIGSGETQHF	TGCAGTGCCATCGGGAGCGGGGAGACCCAGCATTTT
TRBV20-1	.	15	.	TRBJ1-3	CSARDATNSGNTIYF	TGCAGTGCTAGAGATGCGACAAACTCTGGAAACACCATATATTTT
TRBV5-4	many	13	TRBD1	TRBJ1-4	CASSSDRNEKLFF	TGTGCCAGCAGCTCGGACAGGAATGAAAAACTGTTTTTT
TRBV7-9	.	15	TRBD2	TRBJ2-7	CASSLVSSGRGEQYF	TGTGCCAGCAGCTTAGTGTCTAGCGGGAGAGGCGAGCAGTACTTC
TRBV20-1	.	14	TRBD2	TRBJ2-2	CSARSGRAIGELFF	TGCAGTGCTAGGAGCGGGAGGGCCATTGGGGAGCTGTTTTTT
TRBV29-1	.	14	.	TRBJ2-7	CSVTMKQGTYEQYF	TGCAGCGTCACCATGAAACAAGGGACCTACGAGCAGTACTTC
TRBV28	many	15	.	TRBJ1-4	CASSNSGGRGEKLFF	TGTGCCAGCAGTAACTCGGGGGGCCGAGGTGAAAAACTGTTTTTT
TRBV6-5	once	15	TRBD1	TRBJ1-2	CASSEEAGGDYGYTF	TGTGCCAGCAGTGAAGAAGCAGGGGGCGACTATGGCTACACCTTC
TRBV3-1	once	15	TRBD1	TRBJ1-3	CASSLSQGAGSTIYF	TGTGCCAGCAGTCTTTCACAGGGGGCTGGAAGCACCATATATTTT
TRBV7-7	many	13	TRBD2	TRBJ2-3	CASSRSGGDTQYF	TGTGCTAGCAGCCGTAGCGGGGGAGATACGCAGTATTTT
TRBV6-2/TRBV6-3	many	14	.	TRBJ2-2	CASRPAANTGELFF	TGTGCCAGCAGACCAGCGGCCAACACCGGGGAGCTGTTTTTT
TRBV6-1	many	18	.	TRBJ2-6	CASSATGGLASGANVLTF	TGTGCCAGCAGTGCCACAGGGGGACTAGCCTCTGGGGCCAACGTCCTGACTTTC
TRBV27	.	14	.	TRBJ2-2	CASSSRGYTGELFF	TGTGCCAGCAGTTCCAGGGGTTACACCGGGGAGCTGTTTTTT
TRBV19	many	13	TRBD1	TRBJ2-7	CASSTTGGSGQYF	TGTGCCAGTAGTACCACAGGGGGCTCTGGGCAGTACTTC
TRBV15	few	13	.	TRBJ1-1	CATSRDAYTEAFF	TGTGCCACCAGCAGAGATGCATACACTGAAGCTTTCTTT
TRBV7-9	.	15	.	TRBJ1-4	CASSSLRGTNEKLFF	TGTGCCAGCAGCTCTCTTCGGGGGACTAATGAAAAACTGTTTTTT
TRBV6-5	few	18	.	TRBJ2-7	CASSYPLLASPAKYEQYF	TGTGCCAGCAGTTACCCTCTATTGGCCAGTCCGGCCAAATACGAGCAGTACTTC
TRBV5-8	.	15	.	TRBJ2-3	CASSLGTTSTDTQYF	TGTGCCAGCAGCCTCGGGACAACCTCCACAGATACGCAGTATTTT
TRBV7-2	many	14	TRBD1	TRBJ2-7	CASSPAGTGGEQYF	TGTGCCAGCAGCCCCGCCGGGACAGGGGGGGAGCAGTACTTC
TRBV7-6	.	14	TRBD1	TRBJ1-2	CASSSRQGNYGYTF	TGTGCCAGCAGCTCCCGACAGGGTAACTATGGCTACACCTTC
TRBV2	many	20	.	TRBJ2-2	CASSEVVSQTVGANTGELFF	TGTGCCAGCAGTGAGGTGGTCAGCCAGACAGTGGGGGCAAACACCGGGGAGCTGTTTTTT
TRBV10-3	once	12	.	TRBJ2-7	CAITPGGQEQYF	TGTGCCATCACCCCCGGAGGGCAGGAGCAGTACTTC
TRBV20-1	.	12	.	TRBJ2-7	CSRGINSYEQYF	TGCAGTAGGGGGATTAACTCCTACGAGCAGTACTTC
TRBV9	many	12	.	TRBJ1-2	CASSVDGDGYTF	TGTGCCAGCAGCGTAGATGGGGATGGCTACACCTTC
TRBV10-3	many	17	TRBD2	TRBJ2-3	CAISESPSGSSTDTQYF	TGTGCCATCAGTGAGTCCCCTAGCGGGAGTAGCACAGATACGCAGTATTTT
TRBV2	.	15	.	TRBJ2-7	CASSEWTVSSYEQYF	TGTGCCAGCAGTGAGTGGACAGTTAGCTCCTACGAGCAGTACTTC